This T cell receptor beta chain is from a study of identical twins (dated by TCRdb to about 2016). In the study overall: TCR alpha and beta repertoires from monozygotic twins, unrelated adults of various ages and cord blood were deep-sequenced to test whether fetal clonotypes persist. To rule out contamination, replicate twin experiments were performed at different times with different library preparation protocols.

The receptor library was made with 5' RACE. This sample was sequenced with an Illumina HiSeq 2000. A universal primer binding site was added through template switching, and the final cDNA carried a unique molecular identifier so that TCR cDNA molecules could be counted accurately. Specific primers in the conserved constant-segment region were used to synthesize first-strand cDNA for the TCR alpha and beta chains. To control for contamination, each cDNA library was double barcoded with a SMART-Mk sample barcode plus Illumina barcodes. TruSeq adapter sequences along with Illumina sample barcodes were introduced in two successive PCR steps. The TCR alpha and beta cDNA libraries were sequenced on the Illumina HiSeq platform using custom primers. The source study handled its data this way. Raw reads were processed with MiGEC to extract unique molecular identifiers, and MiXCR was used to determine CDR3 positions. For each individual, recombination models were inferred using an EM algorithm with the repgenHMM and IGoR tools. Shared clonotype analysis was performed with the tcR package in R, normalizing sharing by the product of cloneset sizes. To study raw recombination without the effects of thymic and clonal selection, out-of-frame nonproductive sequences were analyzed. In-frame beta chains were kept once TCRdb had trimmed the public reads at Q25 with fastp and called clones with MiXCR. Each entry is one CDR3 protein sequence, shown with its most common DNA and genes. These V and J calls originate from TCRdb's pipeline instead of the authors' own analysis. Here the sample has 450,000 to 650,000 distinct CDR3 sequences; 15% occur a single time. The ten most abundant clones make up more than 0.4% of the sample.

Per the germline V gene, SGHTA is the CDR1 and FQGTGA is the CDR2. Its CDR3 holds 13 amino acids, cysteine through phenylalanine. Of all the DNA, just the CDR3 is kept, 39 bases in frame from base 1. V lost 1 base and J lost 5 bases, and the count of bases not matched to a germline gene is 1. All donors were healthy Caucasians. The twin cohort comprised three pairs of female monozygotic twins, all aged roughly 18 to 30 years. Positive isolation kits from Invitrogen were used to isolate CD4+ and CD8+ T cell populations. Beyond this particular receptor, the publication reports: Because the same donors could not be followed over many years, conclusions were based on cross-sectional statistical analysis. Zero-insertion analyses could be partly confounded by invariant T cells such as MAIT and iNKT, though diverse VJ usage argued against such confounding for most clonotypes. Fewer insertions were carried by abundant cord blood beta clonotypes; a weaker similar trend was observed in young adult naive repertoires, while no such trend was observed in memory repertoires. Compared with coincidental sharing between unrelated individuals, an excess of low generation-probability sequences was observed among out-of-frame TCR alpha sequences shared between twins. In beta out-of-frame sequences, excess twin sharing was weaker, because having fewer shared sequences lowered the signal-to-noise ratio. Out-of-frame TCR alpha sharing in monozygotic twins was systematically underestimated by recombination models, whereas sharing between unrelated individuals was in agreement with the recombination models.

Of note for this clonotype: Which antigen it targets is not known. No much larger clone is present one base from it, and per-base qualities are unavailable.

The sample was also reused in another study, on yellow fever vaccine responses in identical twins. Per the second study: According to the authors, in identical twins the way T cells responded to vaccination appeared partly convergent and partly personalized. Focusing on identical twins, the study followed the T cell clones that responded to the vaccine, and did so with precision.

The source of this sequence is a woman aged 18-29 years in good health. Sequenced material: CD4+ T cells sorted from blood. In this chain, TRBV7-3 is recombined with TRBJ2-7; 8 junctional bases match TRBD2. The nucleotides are TGTGCCAGCAGCTTAATAGCGGGGAACGAGCAGTACTTC. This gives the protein CASSLIAGNEQYF.